These T cell receptor beta chains were read from a single sample in a study of blood T cell repertoires in COVID-19. Using immunoSEQ multiplex PCR, the repertoire was profiled, and TCRdb retains in-frame clones only, with some absent. Found here are approximately 250,000 clones, roughly 85% of them singletons; the top ten hold about 5%. The specimen sequenced was peripheral blood. The receptors were sampled from a man aged 60 to 69 who had recovered from COVID-19. CDR3s include the opening cysteine and the closing phenylalanine or tryptophan. The order of the fields is J gene, D gene, V gene, clone size, CDR3 protein, CDR3 DNA. D genes are given only for firm matches. Where a row states a size, it is once, few, many or the class of an expanded clone; other rows omit it.

j_gene: TRBJ1-6; d_gene: .; v_gene: TRBV27; abundance: .; CDR3aa: CASSLEGRSSYNSPLHF; CDR3nt: TGTGCCAGCAGTTTAGAGGGCCGGAGCTCCTATAATTCACCCCTCCACTTT
j_gene: TRBJ2-1; d_gene: .; v_gene: TRBV14; abundance: .; CDR3aa: CASSQPPVWGEYNEQFF; CDR3nt: TGTGCCAGCAGCCAACCCCCTGTGTGGGGGGAATACAATGAGCAGTTCTTC
j_gene: TRBJ1-6; d_gene: .; v_gene: TRBV7-9; abundance: .; CDR3aa: CASSGDNSPLHF; CDR3nt: TGTGCCAGCAGCGGAGATAATTCACCCCTCCACTTT
j_gene: TRBJ2-1; d_gene: .; v_gene: TRBV7-9; abundance: .; CDR3aa: CASSSDSFGINEQFF; CDR3nt: TGTGCCAGCAGCTCGGACAGTTTTGGGATAAATGAGCAGTTCTTC
j_gene: TRBJ1-3; d_gene: .; v_gene: TRBV18; abundance: .; CDR3aa: CASSPLETGGPGNTIYF; CDR3nt: TGTGCCAGCTCACCACTTGAAACGGGAGGCCCTGGAAACACCATATATTTT
j_gene: TRBJ1-1; d_gene: TRBD1; v_gene: TRBV10-3; abundance: few; CDR3aa: CAIKGQVNTEAFF; CDR3nt: TGTGCCATCAAAGGACAGGTGAACACTGAAGCTTTCTTT
j_gene: TRBJ1-2; d_gene: .; v_gene: TRBV5-1; abundance: .; CDR3aa: CASTPHGQSDYGYTF; CDR3nt: TGCGCCAGCACCCCACACGGACAGTCAGACTATGGCTACACCTTC
j_gene: TRBJ2-7; d_gene: .; v_gene: TRBV2; abundance: .; CDR3aa: CASSVRVGAYF; CDR3nt: TGTGCCAGCAGTGTTCGTGTAGGGGCCTACTTC
j_gene: TRBJ1-2; d_gene: TRBD1; v_gene: TRBV12-3/TRBV12-4; abundance: .; CDR3aa: CASSIQGNYGYTF; CDR3nt: TGTGCCAGCAGTATACAGGGGAACTATGGCTACACCTTC
j_gene: TRBJ1-1; d_gene: .; v_gene: TRBV6-4; abundance: .; CDR3aa: CASSLQENTEAFF; CDR3nt: TGTGCCAGCAGCCTCCAGGAGAACACTGAAGCTTTCTTT
j_gene: TRBJ2-5; d_gene: TRBD2; v_gene: TRBV3-1/TRBV3-2; abundance: .; CDR3aa: CASSQLAGGRRETQYF; CDR3nt: TGTGCCAGCAGCCAGCTAGCGGGGGGGCGTAGGGAGACCCAGTACTTC
j_gene: TRBJ1-1; d_gene: TRBD1; v_gene: TRBV4-1; abundance: .; CDR3aa: CASRQGEDTEAFF; CDR3nt: TGCGCCAGCAGGCAGGGGGAGGACACTGAAGCTTTCTTT
j_gene: TRBJ2-2; d_gene: .; v_gene: TRBV7-6; abundance: .; CDR3aa: CASSLASAGELFF; CDR3nt: TGTGCCAGCAGCTTAGCTAGTGCCGGGGAGCTGTTTTTT
j_gene: TRBJ1-3; d_gene: .; v_gene: TRBV6-1; abundance: once; CDR3aa: CASSEISGSGNTIYF; CDR3nt: TGTGCCAGCAGTGAAATCTCAGGGTCAGGAAACACCATATATTTT
j_gene: TRBJ2-2; d_gene: .; v_gene: TRBV19; abundance: .; CDR3aa: CAASNVANTGELFF; CDR3nt: TGTGCCGCGTCTAACGTCGCGAACACCGGGGAGCTGTTTTTT
j_gene: TRBJ2-7; d_gene: .; v_gene: TRBV5-4; abundance: .; CDR3aa: CASSLSAGRDREQYF; CDR3nt: TGTGCCAGCAGCTTGTCGGCGGGAAGGGATAGGGAGCAGTACTTC
j_gene: TRBJ2-3; d_gene: TRBD1; v_gene: TRBV5-1; abundance: .; CDR3aa: CASSSGQGAKTDTQYF; CDR3nt: TGCGCCAGCAGCTCCGGACAGGGGGCAAAGACAGATACGCAGTATTTT
j_gene: TRBJ2-5; d_gene: TRBD2; v_gene: TRBV6-1; abundance: .; CDR3aa: CASSDPWGVAGGPRETQYF; CDR3nt: TGTGCCAGCAGTGACCCCTGGGGGGTAGCGGGAGGGCCACGAGAGACCCAGTACTTC
j_gene: TRBJ2-3; d_gene: TRBD1; v_gene: TRBV7-3; abundance: .; CDR3aa: CASSLGTGAPTDTQYF; CDR3nt: TGTGCCAGCAGCCTGGGGACAGGGGCGCCCACAGATACGCAGTATTTT
j_gene: TRBJ1-5; d_gene: .; v_gene: TRBV19; abundance: .; CDR3aa: CASSIDLSQPQHF; CDR3nt: TGTGCCAGTAGTATAGATCTAAGTCAGCCCCAGCATTTT